This is a list of T cell receptor beta chains from one sample in a study of T cell responses to AZD1222 COVID-19 vaccine. The repertoire was sequenced with immunoSEQ multiplex PCR; TCRdb's copy has only in-frame clones and lacks some. The table lists tens of thousands of clones, less than 90% of them singletons. This specimen was peripheral blood, taken 28 days after the second AZD1222 dose. The origin of the receptors is an adult who received the AZD1222 COVID-19 vaccine. CDR3s include the opening cysteine and the closing phenylalanine or tryptophan. D genes are given only for firm matches. Rows give clone size only sometimes, using once, few, many, or a class for an expanded clone.

d_call: -
clone_size: -
v_call: TRBV5-4
j_call: TRBJ2-1
cdr3_nt: TGTGCCAGCTCTCTTAGTGCGGCGAACCACAATGAGCAGTTCTTC
cdr3_aa: CASSLSAANHNEQFF

d_call: -
clone_size: -
v_call: TRBV19
j_call: TRBJ1-2
cdr3_nt: TGTGCCAGTAGAGTTTACGACTATGGCTACACCTTC
cdr3_aa: CASRVYDYGYTF

d_call: TRBD1
clone_size: -
v_call: TRBV10-2
j_call: TRBJ1-1
cdr3_nt: TGCGCCAGCAGTGGTACTAACAGGGGTAGCACTGAAGCTTTCTTT
cdr3_aa: CASSGTNRGSTEAFF

d_call: -
clone_size: -
v_call: TRBV7-9
j_call: TRBJ1-1
cdr3_nt: TGTGCCAGCAGCTGGGGGGGGAACACTGAAGCTTTCTTT
cdr3_aa: CASSWGGNTEAFF

d_call: -
clone_size: -
v_call: TRBV27
j_call: TRBJ2-7
cdr3_nt: TGTGCCAGCAGTTTAGAACTAGGAGGGACCTACGAGCAGTACTTC
cdr3_aa: CASSLELGGTYEQYF

d_call: -
clone_size: -
v_call: TRBV11-1
j_call: TRBJ2-1
cdr3_nt: TGTGCCAGCAGTCGGGACATTTATGAGCAGTTCTTC
cdr3_aa: CASSRDIYEQFF

d_call: -
clone_size: -
v_call: TRBV29-1
j_call: TRBJ2-2
cdr3_nt: TGCAGCGTTGAGCGCTCGGACAACTGGGGGGAGCTGTTTTTT
cdr3_aa: CSVERSDNWGELFF

d_call: TRBD1
clone_size: -
v_call: TRBV18
j_call: TRBJ2-2
cdr3_nt: TGTGCCAGCTCACCACCCGGACAGGCCTACACCGGGGAGCTGTTTTTT
cdr3_aa: CASSPPGQAYTGELFF

d_call: -
clone_size: -
v_call: TRBV20-1
j_call: TRBJ1-2
cdr3_nt: TGCAGTGCTAGTAAAGGGACGGAAATTTATGGCTACACCTTC
cdr3_aa: CSASKGTEIYGYTF

d_call: -
clone_size: -
v_call: TRBV30
j_call: TRBJ2-3
cdr3_nt: TGTGCCTGGAGTCAGGGGACCACAGATACGCAGTATTTT
cdr3_aa: CAWSQGTTDTQYF

d_call: TRBD2
clone_size: -
v_call: TRBV30
j_call: TRBJ2-3
cdr3_nt: TGTGCCTGGAGGCTAGCGGGAGCTGCCTTAGATACGCAGTATTTT
cdr3_aa: CAWRLAGAALDTQYF

d_call: TRBD2
clone_size: -
v_call: TRBV28
j_call: TRBJ2-1
cdr3_nt: TGTGCCAGCACCTCTAGCGGAAGAAAGCAGTTCTTC
cdr3_aa: CASTSSGRKQFF

d_call: -
clone_size: -
v_call: TRBV2
j_call: TRBJ2-7
cdr3_nt: TGTGCCAGCAGTGAAGCGGGGTTCTCCTACGAGCAGTACTTC
cdr3_aa: CASSEAGFSYEQYF

d_call: -
clone_size: -
v_call: TRBV6-2/TRBV6-3
j_call: TRBJ1-4
cdr3_nt: TGTGCCAGCAGTTACTGGGGCTCCGGGACTCCAGGGGAAAAACTGTTTTTT
cdr3_aa: CASSYWGSGTPGEKLFF

d_call: -
clone_size: -
v_call: TRBV6-5
j_call: TRBJ1-1
cdr3_nt: TGTGCCAGCAGGAAGACAGGTTTCGGCACTGAAGCTTTCTTT
cdr3_aa: CASRKTGFGTEAFF

d_call: TRBD1
clone_size: -
v_call: TRBV6-5
j_call: TRBJ1-1
cdr3_nt: TGTGCCAGCAGTCTTACAGGGGGAACTGAAGCTTTCTTT
cdr3_aa: CASSLTGGTEAFF

d_call: TRBD2
clone_size: once
v_call: TRBV5-1
j_call: TRBJ2-3
cdr3_nt: TGCGCCAGCAGCTTGGGGCGGCCCGCGGGAGGGATGACAGATACGCAGTATTTT
cdr3_aa: CASSLGRPAGGMTDTQYF

d_call: -
clone_size: few
v_call: TRBV19
j_call: TRBJ2-1
cdr3_nt: TGTGCCAGTAGTATAATGCTAGGAGCCGATGAGCAGTTCTTC
cdr3_aa: CASSIMLGADEQFF

d_call: -
clone_size: -
v_call: TRBV5-1
j_call: TRBJ2-7
cdr3_nt: TGCGCCAGCAGCTTCGGGGCGGGGGAGCAGTACTTC
cdr3_aa: CASSFGAGEQYF

d_call: TRBD2
clone_size: -
v_call: TRBV6-1
j_call: TRBJ2-7
cdr3_nt: TGTGCCAGCAGTGGGTTTTCCGGGACTAGCTACTACGAGCAGTACTTC
cdr3_aa: CASSGFSGTSYYEQYF

d_call: -
clone_size: -
v_call: TRBV12-3/TRBV12-4
j_call: TRBJ1-1
cdr3_nt: TGTGCCAGCAGTCGAACCGGGACGGAAGAAGCTTTCTTT
cdr3_aa: CASSRTGTEEAFF

d_call: -
clone_size: once
v_call: TRBV5-1
j_call: TRBJ1-1
cdr3_nt: TGCGCCAGCAGCCTTACAGGGCCCACTGAAGCTTTCTTT
cdr3_aa: CASSLTGPTEAFF

d_call: TRBD1
clone_size: -
v_call: TRBV11-2
j_call: TRBJ2-7
cdr3_nt: TGTGCCAGCAGCTGGACAGGGTCGTACGAGCAGTACTTC
cdr3_aa: CASSWTGSYEQYF

d_call: -
clone_size: once
v_call: TRBV12-3/TRBV12-4
j_call: TRBJ1-2
cdr3_nt: TGTGCCAGCAGTTCCCCGGGGCGTGGCTACACCTTC
cdr3_aa: CASSSPGRGYTF

d_call: -
clone_size: -
v_call: TRBV5-8
j_call: TRBJ2-3
cdr3_nt: TGTGCCAGCGAGGGGGGACTCGTCACAGATACGCAGTATTTT
cdr3_aa: CASEGGLVTDTQYF

d_call: TRBD1
clone_size: -
v_call: TRBV29-1
j_call: TRBJ1-2
cdr3_nt: TGCAGCGTCTCAAACCGGGACAGGAGCTATGGCTACACCTTC
cdr3_aa: CSVSNRDRSYGYTF

d_call: TRBD1
clone_size: few
v_call: TRBV10-2
j_call: TRBJ1-1
cdr3_nt: TGCGCCAGCAGCCTACAGGGGGCTGAAGCTTTCTTT
cdr3_aa: CASSLQGAEAFF

d_call: -
clone_size: -
v_call: TRBV19
j_call: TRBJ2-2
cdr3_nt: TGTGCCAGTAGTATGTGGGGAATGTCCGGGGAGCTGTTTTTT
cdr3_aa: CASSMWGMSGELFF

d_call: TRBD2
clone_size: -
v_call: TRBV14
j_call: TRBJ2-5
cdr3_nt: TGTGCCAGCAGCCAAGATCGTATAGCGGGAGAGACCCAGTACTTC
cdr3_aa: CASSQDRIAGETQYF

d_call: TRBD1
clone_size: -
v_call: TRBV7-8
j_call: TRBJ1-6
cdr3_nt: TGTGCCAGCAGCTTAGGGACAGGGGGTAGTTCACCCCTCCACTTT
cdr3_aa: CASSLGTGGSSPLHF

d_call: -
clone_size: -
v_call: TRBV9
j_call: TRBJ1-2
cdr3_nt: TGTGCCAGCAGCGTAGAAGCCGCTGACAGGCCGAGGGATGGCTACACCTTC
cdr3_aa: CASSVEAADRPRDGYTF

d_call: -
clone_size: -
v_call: TRBV6-5
j_call: TRBJ2-7
cdr3_nt: TGTGCCAGCAGTATGGGGGGCGGATATCCTACGGAGCAGTACTTC
cdr3_aa: CASSMGGGYPTEQYF

d_call: TRBD2
clone_size: -
v_call: TRBV6-6
j_call: TRBJ2-3
cdr3_nt: TGTGCCAGCAGTCGAATCCTAAGCGGGGGGAACACAGATACGCAGTATTTT
cdr3_aa: CASSRILSGGNTDTQYF

d_call: -
clone_size: -
v_call: TRBV6-5
j_call: TRBJ2-7
cdr3_nt: TGTGCCAGCAGTTACCTGGCGGACTCCTACGAGCAGTACTTC
cdr3_aa: CASSYLADSYEQYF

d_call: -
clone_size: -
v_call: TRBV9
j_call: TRBJ1-1
cdr3_nt: TGTGCCAGCAGCCCGCCGAGAGGCACTGAAGCTTTCTTT
cdr3_aa: CASSPPRGTEAFF

d_call: TRBD1
clone_size: -
v_call: TRBV18
j_call: TRBJ1-1
cdr3_nt: TGTGCCAGCTCACGAACCCTTCAGGGACAGGGATCGTTGAACACTGAAGCTTTCTTT
cdr3_aa: CASSRTLQGQGSLNTEAFF

d_call: -
clone_size: many
v_call: TRBV7-2
j_call: TRBJ2-7
cdr3_nt: TGTGCCAGCAGCCTTCTCAGGGCAGGGCAGCAGTACTTC
cdr3_aa: CASSLLRAGQQYF

d_call: -
clone_size: once
v_call: TRBV7-6
j_call: TRBJ1-5
cdr3_nt: TGTGCCAGCAGCTTAGGAAGTCAGGGCGATCAGCCCCAGCATTTT
cdr3_aa: CASSLGSQGDQPQHF

d_call: -
clone_size: -
v_call: TRBV2
j_call: TRBJ1-5
cdr3_nt: TGTGCCACCTCGGCAGTGTCTAATCAGCCCCAGCATTTT
cdr3_aa: CATSAVSNQPQHF

d_call: -
clone_size: -
v_call: TRBV7-9
j_call: TRBJ1-6
cdr3_nt: TGTGCCAGCAGCTTAGTTGGTTCCAATTCACCCCTCCACTTT
cdr3_aa: CASSLVGSNSPLHF

d_call: TRBD2
clone_size: once
v_call: TRBV6-5
j_call: TRBJ2-1
cdr3_nt: TGTGCCACCAGACCTAGCGGTCTGAAGAATGAGCAGTTCTTC
cdr3_aa: CATRPSGLKNEQFF